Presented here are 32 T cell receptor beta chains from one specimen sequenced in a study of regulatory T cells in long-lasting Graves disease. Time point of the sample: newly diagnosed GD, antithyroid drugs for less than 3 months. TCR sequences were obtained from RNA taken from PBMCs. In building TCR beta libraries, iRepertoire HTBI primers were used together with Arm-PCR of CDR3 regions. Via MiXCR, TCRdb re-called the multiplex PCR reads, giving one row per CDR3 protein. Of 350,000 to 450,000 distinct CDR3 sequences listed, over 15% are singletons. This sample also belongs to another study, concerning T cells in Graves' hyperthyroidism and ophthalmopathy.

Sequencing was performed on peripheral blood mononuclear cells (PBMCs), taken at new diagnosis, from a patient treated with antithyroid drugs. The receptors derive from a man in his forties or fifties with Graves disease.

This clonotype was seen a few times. CDR3 DNA sequence: TGTGCCAGCAGCTGGGACAGGGCCCTCTATGGCTACACCTTC. It translates to CASSWDRALYGYTF. The chain has TRBV6-1 and TRBJ1-2; 9 bases are a match to TRBD1. J lost 4 bases, V lost 6 bases, and 6 bases had no gene match. The CDR3 extends over 14 amino acids. The germline V gene encodes CDR1 MNHNS and CDR2 SASEGT.

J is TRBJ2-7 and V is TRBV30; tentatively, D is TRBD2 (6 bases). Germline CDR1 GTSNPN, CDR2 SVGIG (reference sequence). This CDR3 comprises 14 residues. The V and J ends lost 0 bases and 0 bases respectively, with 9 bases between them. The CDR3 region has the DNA TGTGCCTGGAGTGTACTAGCTATCTCCTACGAGCAGTACTTC. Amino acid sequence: CAWSVLAISYEQYF.

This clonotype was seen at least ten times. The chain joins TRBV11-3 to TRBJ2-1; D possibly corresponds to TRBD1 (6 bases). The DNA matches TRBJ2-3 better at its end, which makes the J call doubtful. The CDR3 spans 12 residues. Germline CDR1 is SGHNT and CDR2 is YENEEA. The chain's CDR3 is CASSLQGYTQYF. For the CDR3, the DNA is TGTGCCAGCAGCCTACAGGGATATACGCAGTATTTT.

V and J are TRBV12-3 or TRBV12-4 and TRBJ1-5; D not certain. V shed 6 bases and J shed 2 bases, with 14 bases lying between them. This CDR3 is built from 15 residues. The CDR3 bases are TGTGCCAGCAGCAATCCGGGGTTTCGCAATCAGCCCCAGCATTTT. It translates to CASSNPGFRNQPQHF.

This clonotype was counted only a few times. CDR3 DNA sequence: TGTGCCAGCAGCCAAGTTCCCGGGGCTGAGTACGAGCAGTACTTC. Its translation is CASSQVPGAEYEQYF. The chain carries TRBV3-1 and TRBJ2-7; D may correspond to TRBD1 or TRBD2 (5 bases each). V lost 1 base and J lost 4, with 14 bases in between. The CDR3 runs 15 residues. The germline V gene has CDR1 LGHDT and CDR2 YNNKEL (reference sequence).

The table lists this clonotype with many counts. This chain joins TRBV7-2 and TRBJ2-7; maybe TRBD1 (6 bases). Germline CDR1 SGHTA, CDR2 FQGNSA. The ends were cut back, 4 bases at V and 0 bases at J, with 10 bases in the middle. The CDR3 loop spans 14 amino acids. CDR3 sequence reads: CASSSNRASYEQYF. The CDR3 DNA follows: TGTGCCAGCAGCTCTAACAGGGCCTCCTACGAGCAGTACTTC.

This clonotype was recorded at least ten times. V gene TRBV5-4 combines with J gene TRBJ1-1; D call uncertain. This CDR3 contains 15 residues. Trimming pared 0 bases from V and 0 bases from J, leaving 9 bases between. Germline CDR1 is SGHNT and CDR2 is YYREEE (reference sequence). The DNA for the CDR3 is TGTGCCAGCAGCTTGGAGGCAGTACTGAACACTGAAGCTTTCTTT. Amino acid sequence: CASSLEAVLNTEAFF. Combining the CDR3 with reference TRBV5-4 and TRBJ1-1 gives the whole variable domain ETGVTQSPTHLIKTRGQQVTLRCSSQSGHNTVSWYQQALGQGPQFIFQYYREEENGRGNFPPRFSGLQFPNYSSELNVNALELDDSALYLCASSLEAVLNTEAFFGQGTRLTVV.

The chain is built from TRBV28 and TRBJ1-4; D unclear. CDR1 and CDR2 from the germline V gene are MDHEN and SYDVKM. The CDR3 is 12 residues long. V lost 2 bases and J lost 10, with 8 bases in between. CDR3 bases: TGTGCCAGCAGTTTACGCGATTTAAAACTGTTTTTT. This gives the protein CASSLRDLKLFF.

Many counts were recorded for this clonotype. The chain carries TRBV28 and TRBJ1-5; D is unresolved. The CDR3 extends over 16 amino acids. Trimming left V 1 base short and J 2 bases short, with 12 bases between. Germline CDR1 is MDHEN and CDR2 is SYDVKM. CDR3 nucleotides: TGTGCCAGCAGTTTATTGGGCAGCTGGGGCAATCAGCCCCAGCATTTT. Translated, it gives CASSLLGSWGNQPQHF.

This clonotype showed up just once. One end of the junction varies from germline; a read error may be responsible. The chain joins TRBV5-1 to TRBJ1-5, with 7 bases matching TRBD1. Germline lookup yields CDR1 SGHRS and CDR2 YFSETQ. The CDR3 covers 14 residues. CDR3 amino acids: CAGPGQQSKQPQHF. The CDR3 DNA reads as TGCGCCGGGCCGGGACAGCAGAGCAAACAGCCCCAGCATTTT.

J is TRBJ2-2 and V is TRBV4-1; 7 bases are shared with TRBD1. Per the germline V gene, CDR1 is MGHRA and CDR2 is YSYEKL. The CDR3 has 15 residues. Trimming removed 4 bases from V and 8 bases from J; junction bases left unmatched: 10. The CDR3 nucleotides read TGCGCCAGCAGCCCCAGGGGGTTCGTGACGGGGGAGCTGTTTTTT. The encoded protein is CASSPRGFVTGELFF.

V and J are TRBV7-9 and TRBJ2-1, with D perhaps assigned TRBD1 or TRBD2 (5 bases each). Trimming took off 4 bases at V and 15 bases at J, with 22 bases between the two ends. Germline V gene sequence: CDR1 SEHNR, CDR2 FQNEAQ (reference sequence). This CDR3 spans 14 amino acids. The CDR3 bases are TGTGCCAGCAGCTCCGCAGCTCTCCCAGAGGGGTGGTTCTTC. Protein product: CASSSAALPEGWFF.

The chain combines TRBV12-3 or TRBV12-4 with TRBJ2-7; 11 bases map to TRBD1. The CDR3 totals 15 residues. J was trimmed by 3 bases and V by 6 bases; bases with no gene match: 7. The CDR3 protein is CASRSGTGGYYEQYF. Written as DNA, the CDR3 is TGTGCCAGCAGATCGGGGACAGGGGGATACTACGAGCAGTACTTC.

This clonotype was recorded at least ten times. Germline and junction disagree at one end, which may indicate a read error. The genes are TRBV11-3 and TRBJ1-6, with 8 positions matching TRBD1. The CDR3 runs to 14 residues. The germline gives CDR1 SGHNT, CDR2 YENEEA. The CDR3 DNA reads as TGTGCCAGCAGCGTAGACAGGGGAAATTCACCCCTCCACTTT. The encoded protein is CASSVDRGNSPLHF.

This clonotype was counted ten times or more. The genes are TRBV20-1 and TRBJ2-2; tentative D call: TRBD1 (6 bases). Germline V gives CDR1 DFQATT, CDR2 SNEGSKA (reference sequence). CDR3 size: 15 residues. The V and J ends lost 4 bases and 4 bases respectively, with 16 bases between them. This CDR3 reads CSAIYREGSTGELFF. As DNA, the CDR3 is TGCAGTGCTATATACAGGGAAGGTAGCACCGGGGAGCTGTTTTTT.

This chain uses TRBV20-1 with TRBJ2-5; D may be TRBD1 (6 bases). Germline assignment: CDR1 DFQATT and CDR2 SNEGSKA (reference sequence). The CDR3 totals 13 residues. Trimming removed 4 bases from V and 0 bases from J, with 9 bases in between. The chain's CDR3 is CSAKRQDQETQYF. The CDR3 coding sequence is TGCAGTGCTAAACGACAGGACCAAGAGACCCAGTACTTC.

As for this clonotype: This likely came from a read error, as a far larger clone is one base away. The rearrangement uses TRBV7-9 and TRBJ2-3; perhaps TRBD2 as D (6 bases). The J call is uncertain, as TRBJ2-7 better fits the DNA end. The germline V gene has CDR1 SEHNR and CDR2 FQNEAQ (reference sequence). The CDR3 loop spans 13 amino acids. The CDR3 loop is CASSFGTHYEQYF. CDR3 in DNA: TGTGCCAGCAGCTTCGGGACTCACTACGAGCAGTACTTC.

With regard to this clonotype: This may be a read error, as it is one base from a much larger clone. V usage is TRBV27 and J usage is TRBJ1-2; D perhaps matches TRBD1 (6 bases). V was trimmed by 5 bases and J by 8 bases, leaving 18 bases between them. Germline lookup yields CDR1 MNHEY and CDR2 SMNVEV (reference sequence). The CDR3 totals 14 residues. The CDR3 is CASSDPDSRSGYTF. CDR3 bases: TGTGCCAGCAGTGACCCGGACAGCAGATCCGGCTACACCTTC.

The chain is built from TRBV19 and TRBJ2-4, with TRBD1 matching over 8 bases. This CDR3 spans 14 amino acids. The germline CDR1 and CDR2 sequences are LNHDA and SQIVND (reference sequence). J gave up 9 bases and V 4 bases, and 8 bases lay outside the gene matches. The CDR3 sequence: CASSTTDRAGIQYF. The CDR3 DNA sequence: TGTGCCAGTAGTACGACGGACAGGGCTGGCATTCAGTACTTC.

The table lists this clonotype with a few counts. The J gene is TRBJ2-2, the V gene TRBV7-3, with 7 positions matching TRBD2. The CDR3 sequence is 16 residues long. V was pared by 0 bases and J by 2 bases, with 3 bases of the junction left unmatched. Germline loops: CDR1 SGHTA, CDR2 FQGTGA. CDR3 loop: CASSLTGGDNTGELFF. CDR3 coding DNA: TGTGCCAGCAGCTTAACGGGGGGGGACAACACCGGGGAGCTGTTTTTT.

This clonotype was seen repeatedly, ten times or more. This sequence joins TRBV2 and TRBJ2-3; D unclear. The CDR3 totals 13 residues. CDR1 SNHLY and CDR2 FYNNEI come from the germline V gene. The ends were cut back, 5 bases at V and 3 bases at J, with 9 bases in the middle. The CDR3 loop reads CASSRLTTDTQYF. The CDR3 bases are TGTGCCAGCAGTCGGCTTACAACAGATACGCAGTATTTT.

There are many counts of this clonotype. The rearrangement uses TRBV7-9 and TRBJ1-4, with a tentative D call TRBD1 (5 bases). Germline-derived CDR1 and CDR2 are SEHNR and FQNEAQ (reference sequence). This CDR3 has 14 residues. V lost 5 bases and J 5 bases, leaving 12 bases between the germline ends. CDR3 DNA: TGTGCCAGCAGCCCGGGGGGGGAAAATGAAAAACTGTTTTTT. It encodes CASSPGGENEKLFF.

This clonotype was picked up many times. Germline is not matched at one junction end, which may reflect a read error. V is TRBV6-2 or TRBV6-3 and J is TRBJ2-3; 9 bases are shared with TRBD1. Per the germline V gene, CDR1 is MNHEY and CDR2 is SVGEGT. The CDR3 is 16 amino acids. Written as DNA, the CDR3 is TGTGTCAGCAGCCCCCTCGGGACAGGGAGCACAGATACGCAGTATTTT. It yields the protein CVSSPLGTGSTDTQYF.

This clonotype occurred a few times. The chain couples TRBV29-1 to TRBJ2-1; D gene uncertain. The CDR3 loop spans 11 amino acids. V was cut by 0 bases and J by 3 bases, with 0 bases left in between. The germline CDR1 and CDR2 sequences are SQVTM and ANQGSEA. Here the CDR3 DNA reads TGCAGCGTTGAAGACTACAATGAGCAGTTCTTC. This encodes CSVEDYNEQFF.

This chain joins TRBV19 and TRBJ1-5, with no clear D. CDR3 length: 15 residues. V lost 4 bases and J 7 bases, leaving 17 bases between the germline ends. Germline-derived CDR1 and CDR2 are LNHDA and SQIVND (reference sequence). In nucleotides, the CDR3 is TGTGCCAGTAGTACCTGGGGAGGTAATAGCCAGCCCCAGCATTTT. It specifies CASSTWGGNSQPQHF.

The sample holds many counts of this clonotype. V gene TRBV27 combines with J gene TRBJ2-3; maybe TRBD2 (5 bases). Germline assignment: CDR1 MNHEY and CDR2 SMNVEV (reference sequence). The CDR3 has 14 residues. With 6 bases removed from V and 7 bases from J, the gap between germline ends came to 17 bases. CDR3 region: CASRAGLLSYTQYF. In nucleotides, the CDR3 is TGTGCCAGCAGAGCCGGACTCCTCTCTTATACGCAGTATTTT.

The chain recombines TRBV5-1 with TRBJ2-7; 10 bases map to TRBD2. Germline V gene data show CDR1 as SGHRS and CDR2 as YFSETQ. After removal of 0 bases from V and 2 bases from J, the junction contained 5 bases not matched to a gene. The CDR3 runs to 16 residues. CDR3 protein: CASSLAGAGGPYEQYF. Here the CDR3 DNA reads TGCGCCAGCAGCTTGGCCGGAGCGGGGGGGCCCTACGAGCAGTACTTC.

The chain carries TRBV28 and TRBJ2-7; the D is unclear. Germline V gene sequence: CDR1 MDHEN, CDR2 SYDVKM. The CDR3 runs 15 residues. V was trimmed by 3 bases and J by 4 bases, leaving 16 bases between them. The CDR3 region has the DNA TGTGCCAGCAGTTTTCTCCGGGCCATCGGATACGAGCAGTACTTC. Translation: CASSFLRAIGYEQYF.

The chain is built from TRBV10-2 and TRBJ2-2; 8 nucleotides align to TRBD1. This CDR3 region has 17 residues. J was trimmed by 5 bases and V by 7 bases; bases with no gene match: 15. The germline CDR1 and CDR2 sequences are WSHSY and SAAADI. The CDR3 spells CASTSFGQGGATGELFF. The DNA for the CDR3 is TGCGCCAGCACCTCATTTGGACAGGGAGGAGCTACCGGGGAGCTGTTTTTT.

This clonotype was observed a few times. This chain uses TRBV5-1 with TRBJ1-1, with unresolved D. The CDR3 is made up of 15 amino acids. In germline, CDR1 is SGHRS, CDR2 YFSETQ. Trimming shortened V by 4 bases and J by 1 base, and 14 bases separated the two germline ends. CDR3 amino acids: CASSTDGRPNTEAFF. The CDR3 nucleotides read TGCGCCAGCAGCACGGACGGCAGACCGAACACTGAAGCTTTCTTT.

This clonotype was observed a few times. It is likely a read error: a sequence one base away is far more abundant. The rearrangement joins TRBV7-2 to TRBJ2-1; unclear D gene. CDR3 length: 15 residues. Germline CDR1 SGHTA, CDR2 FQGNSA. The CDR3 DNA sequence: TGTGCCAGCAGCTTATCCCAAATGATCGTCGAGACCCGGTACTTC. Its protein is CASSLSQMIVETRYF.

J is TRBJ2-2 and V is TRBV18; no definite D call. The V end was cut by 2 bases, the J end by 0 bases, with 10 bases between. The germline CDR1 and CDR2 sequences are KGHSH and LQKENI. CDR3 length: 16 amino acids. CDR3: CASSPFGPANTGELFF. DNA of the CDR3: TGTGCCAGCTCACCATTCGGGCCGGCGAACACCGGGGAGCTGTTTTTT.